This T cell receptor beta chain derives from a study of T cell responses to AZD1222 COVID-19 vaccine. TCRdb's copy holds only in-frame clones and misses some; the assay was immunoSEQ multiplex PCR. The sample shows roughly 120,000 clones, 80% to 90% of them seen only once. The starting material was peripheral blood, obtained on day 0 of AZD1222 vaccination. This TCR derives from an adult in good health.

CDR3 coding DNA: TGTGCCAGCACCGATCCTCGGGGCTTGGCTTTCTTT. Its protein is CASTDPRGLAFF. The V gene is TRBV11-2, the J gene TRBJ1-1; a possible D gene is TRBD1 (5 bases). The CDR3 sequence is 12 residues long. Trimming removed 7 bases at V and 11 bases at J, with 17 bases between. Per the germline V gene, CDR1 is SGHAT and CDR2 is FQNNGV.